What follows are 23 T cell receptor beta chains derived from one specimen sequenced in a study of T cell responses to AZD1222 COVID-19 vaccine (dated by TCRdb to about 2021). Libraries were made using the immunoSEQ multiplex PCR assay. In its TCRdb copy, this immuneACCESS table keeps in-frame sequences only and misses some clones. Where compared with another copy, unresolved V genes explain less than half of these, and the others have no known cause. The sample table shows approximately 130,000 clones, and 85% to 95% are seen once. The ten top clones hold 1.5% to 2% of the sample. What this sample's time point label stands for: baseline before first vaccination. The source material was peripheral blood, sampled on day 0 of AZD1222 vaccination. The receptors originated from an adult in good health.

This clone was counted a single time. The chain employs TRBV7-7 and TRBJ1-5; no reliable D call. The CDR3 is 16 residues long. Trimming pared 1 base from V and 2 bases from J, leaving 12 bases between. CDR1 and CDR2 (germline): SSHAT, FNYEAQ (reference sequence). The DNA of the CDR3 is TGTGCCAGCAGCTTAGTGGTACCGAGGGGCAATCAGCCCCAGCATTTT. Translating gives CASSLVVPRGNQPQHF.

In its sample, this clone was seen once. The chain employs TRBV5-4 and TRBJ2-3; the match to TRBD1 covers 10 bases. The CDR3 is made up of 15 amino acids. CDR1 is SGHNT, CDR2 YYREEE, per germline (reference sequence). V dropped 5 bases and J dropped 5; count of bases not matched to a gene: 8. In DNA, the CDR3 is TGTGCCAGCAGGTCTTCCGGGACAGGGGAAGATACGCAGTATTTT. It is translated as CASRSSGTGEDTQYF. Filled out from reference TRBV5-4 and TRBJ2-3, the complete variable domain reads ETGVTQSPTHLIKTRGQQVTLRCSSQSGHNTVSWYQQALGQGPQFIFQYYREEENGRGNFPPRFSGLQFPNYSSELNVNALELDDSALYLCASRSSGTGEDTQYFGPGTRLTVL.

The V gene is TRBV5-1, the J gene TRBJ1-3, with D tentatively TRBD1 (5 bases). V lost 5 bases and J lost 6, with 18 bases in between. This CDR3 is built from 15 residues. The germline CDR1 and CDR2 sequences are SGHRS and YFSETQ. This CDR3 reads CASSLDITLENTIYF. The CDR3, as DNA: TGCGCCAGCAGTCTGGACATCACCCTGGAAAACACCATATATTTT.

This clone was seen a handful of times. V usage is TRBV19 and J usage is TRBJ1-2; D is undetermined. Germline loops: CDR1 LNHDA, CDR2 SQIVND (reference sequence). CDR3 length: 11 amino acids. V dropped 3 bases and J dropped 8 bases, with 7 bases sitting between them. CDR3 amino acids: CASSIGEGYTF. The CDR3 nucleotides are TGTGCCAGTAGTATTGGAGAAGGCTACACCTTC.

This chain links TRBV20-1 with TRBJ1-5; unclear D gene. The ends were cut back, 3 bases at V and 9 bases at J, with 9 bases in the middle. The CDR3 runs 11 residues. Germline V gene sequence: CDR1 DFQATT, CDR2 SNEGSKA (reference sequence). The chain's CDR3 is CSASLDGPQHF. Here the CDR3 DNA reads TGCAGTGCTAGCTTAGACGGGCCCCAGCATTTT.

V usage is TRBV29-1 and J usage is TRBJ2-7; 10 bases fit TRBD1. Germline assignment: CDR1 SQVTM and CDR2 ANQGSEA. Unmatched junction bases numbered 13, after V lost 7 bases and J lost 4 bases. The CDR3 length is 15 residues. The CDR3 DNA is TGCAGCGCCCGGGCACCGGGACAGGGGATTTACGAGCAGTACTTC. Translating it yields CSARAPGQGIYEQYF.

The chain uses TRBV5-1 and TRBJ1-4, with 7 nucleotides matching TRBD1. This CDR3 is 14 amino acids long. Germline V gives CDR1 SGHRS, CDR2 YFSETQ. V dropped 5 bases and J dropped 5; count of bases not matched to a gene: 6. The CDR3, as DNA: TGCGCCAGCAGTCTCCAGGGGGGGAATGAAAAACTGTTTTTT. Amino acids: CASSLQGGNEKLFF.

This clone was seen once. Other DNA sequences in the same sample also yield this CDR3. V gene TRBV30 combines with J gene TRBJ1-5; maybe TRBD1 (5 bases). CDR3 length: 13 amino acids. From germline, CDR1 is GTSNPN and CDR2 SVGIG (reference sequence). Trimming shortened V by 0 bases and J by 6 bases, and 9 bases separated the two germline ends. This CDR3 reads CAWSVQGSQPQHF. The CDR3 DNA sequence: TGTGCCTGGAGTGTTCAGGGAAGTCAGCCCCAGCATTTT.

V gene TRBV4-2 combines with J gene TRBJ2-7; tentative D call: TRBD2 (5 bases). Trimming left V 1 base short and J 3 bases short, with 13 bases between. This CDR3 comprises 15 residues. In germline, CDR1 is LGHNA, CDR2 YNFKEQ. The CDR3 protein is CASSQAGIQHYEQYF. Here the CDR3 DNA reads TGTGCCAGCAGCCAAGCGGGGATTCAGCACTACGAGCAGTACTTC.

The rearrangement links TRBV7-2 to TRBJ2-5; D not certain. The CDR3 loop spans 14 amino acids. The V end was cut by 4 bases, the J end by 2 bases, with 11 bases between. Germline CDR1 reads SGHTA; CDR2 reads FQGNSA. DNA of the CDR3: TGTGCCAGCAGCTCATCGACTTTTCAAGAGACCCAGTACTTC. Translating it yields CASSSSTFQETQYF.

The V call is TRBV5-4, the J call TRBJ2-6, with TRBD1 identical over 9 bases. This CDR3 is 18 amino acids long. V gave up 1 base and J gave up 3 bases; unmatched junction bases: 8. Germline values: CDR1 SGHNT, CDR2 YYREEE (reference sequence). The CDR3 bases are TGTGCCAGCAGCTTGCCCACCGGGACAGGGAGTGGGGCCAACGTCCTGACTTTC. It specifies CASSLPTGTGSGANVLTF.

About this clone: The same CDR3 also results from other DNA sequences found in this sample. The J gene is TRBJ1-3, the V gene TRBV12-3 or TRBV12-4; D not resolved. There are 12 residues in the CDR3. V was shortened by 3 bases and J by 3 bases, with 3 bases between the two germline ends. The CDR3 loop reads CASSFDGNTIYF. The DNA for the CDR3 is TGTGCCAGCAGTTTTGATGGAAACACCATATATTTT.

The gene calls are TRBV6-2 or TRBV6-3 and TRBJ1-6; 9 nucleotides match TRBD1. This CDR3 region has 16 residues. V gave up 5 bases and J gave up 0 bases; unmatched junction bases: 2. The germline V gene encodes CDR1 MNHEY and CDR2 SVGEGT. Written as DNA, the CDR3 is TGTGCCAGCAGTCGACAGGGGGGCTCCTATAATTCACCCCTCCACTTT. It codes for CASSRQGGSYNSPLHF.

V and J are TRBV12-3 or TRBV12-4 and TRBJ1-1, with D hard to call. The CDR3 sequence is 11 residues long. Trimming took off 6 bases at V and 1 base at J, with 3 bases between the two ends. This CDR3 is CASRGNTEAFF. The CDR3 nucleotides read TGTGCCAGCAGGGGGAACACTGAAGCTTTCTTT.

The chain joins TRBV2 to TRBJ1-1, with 7 bases fitting TRBD1. CDR3 length: 14 amino acids. Losses at the gene ends were 5 bases for V and 5 bases for J; bases not matched to a gene: 8. Germline loops: CDR1 SNHLY, CDR2 FYNNEI. CDR3 sequence reads: CASSIGQAMTEAFF. CDR3 nucleotides: TGTGCCAGCAGTATAGGACAGGCTATGACTGAAGCTTTCTTT.

CDR3 protein: CASSKADRVGNTGELFF. In DNA form, the CDR3 reads TGTGCCAGCAGCAAAGCAGACAGGGTAGGGAACACCGGGGAGCTGTTTTTT. The chain has TRBV21-1 and TRBJ2-2; TRBD1, the table's D call, lacks a check against the DNA. TRBV21-1 is reported as a pseudogene. There are 17 residues in the CDR3.

V is TRBV7-2 and J is TRBJ1-4, with 8 nucleotides matching TRBD1. This CDR3 spans 17 amino acids. Germline V CDR1 and CDR2: SGHTA, FQGNSA. J lost 6 bases, V lost 4 bases, and 13 bases had no gene match. The DNA for the CDR3 is TGTGCCAGCAGCTCTTGGACAGGGCGGAGGGGTTATGAAAAACTGTTTTTT. This sequence encodes CASSSWTGRRGYEKLFF.

This chain links TRBV10-3 with TRBJ2-7; TRBD1 agrees at 7 bases. J lost 3 bases, V lost 6 bases, and 8 bases had no gene match. Per the germline V gene, CDR1 is ENHRY and CDR2 is SYGVKD. The CDR3 totals 14 residues. CDR3 nucleotides: TGTGCCATCAGCGCGCCGGGACAGAGCTACGAGCAGTACTTC. As protein: CAISAPGQSYEQYF.

This chain connects TRBV11-1 to TRBJ2-3, with 9 bases aligning to TRBD2. The germline V gene has CDR1 SGHAT and CDR2 FQDESV (reference sequence). Trimming at V came to 4 bases and at J to 4 bases, leaving 3 bases not matched to a gene. CDR3 length: 14 amino acids. The DNA for the CDR3 is TGTGCCAGCAGCTATAGCGGGAGAGCAGATACGCAGTATTTT. Encoded protein: CASSYSGRADTQYF.

The genes are TRBV10-3 and TRBJ2-7; D may be TRBD1 (5 bases). Between the trimmed V and J ends, which lost 2 bases and 2 bases, there was a span of 7 bases. The germline V gene has CDR1 ENHRY and CDR2 SYGVKD. CDR3 length equals 13 residues. The CDR3 reads CAISELTAYEQYF. For the CDR3, the DNA is TGTGCCATCAGTGAGCTGACAGCCTACGAGCAGTACTTC.

The genes are TRBV30 and TRBJ2-7; D may correspond to TRBD1 or TRBD2 (6 bases each). The CDR3 totals 14 residues. The V gene's germline CDR1 is GTSNPN and CDR2 SVGIG (reference sequence). The CDR3 sequence is CAAGHGLRGYEQYF. The CDR3 DNA sequence: TGTGCTGCGGGGCACGGACTCAGGGGTTACGAGCAGTACTTC.

The rearrangement joins TRBV5-4 to TRBJ2-1; 11 bases map to TRBD2. The CDR3 has 15 amino acids. Trimming removed 0 bases from V and 6 bases from J; junction bases left unmatched: 2. Germline loops: CDR1 SGHNT, CDR2 YYREEE (reference sequence). CDR3 in amino acids: CASSLGLAGSNEQFF. The DNA of the CDR3 is TGTGCCAGCAGCTTGGGACTAGCGGGATCCAATGAGCAGTTCTTC.

V gene TRBV11-3 combines with J gene TRBJ2-1, with 7 positions matching TRBD2. The CDR3 is 16 amino acids. Germline V gene data show CDR1 as SGHNT and CDR2 as YENEEA. J gave up 8 bases and V 4 bases, and 14 bases lay outside the gene matches. The CDR3 spells CASSSLAQRGRDEQFF. Here the CDR3 DNA reads TGTGCCAGCAGCTCCCTGGCACAGCGGGGTCGGGATGAGCAGTTCTTC.